A selection of T cell receptor beta chains follows, all from one sample in a study of shared clonotypes between healthy human individuals. Sequencing was performed with immunoSEQ multiplex PCR; in TCRdb, only in-frame clones are kept and a portion is missing. The top ten hold roughly 0.13% of the sample, which has roughly 2.4 million clones, 90% to 97% seen once. Sequencing used naive CD4+ T cells sorted from blood. The source is a man younger than 30 in good health. Both conserved end residues are part of each CDR3. D genes are given only for firm matches. Size values are once, few and many counts, or a class for expanded clones, and some rows have none.

V gene	J gene	D gene	clone size	CDR3 length	CDR3 DNA	CDR3 protein
TRBV6-6	TRBJ2-1	.	.	14	TGTGCCAGCAGACTCTTGAGCTCCTACAATGAGCAGTTCTTC	CASRLLSSYNEQFF
TRBV27	TRBJ2-5	TRBD1	.	14	TGTGCCAGCAGCGGGGACAGGCATGAAGAGACCCAGTACTTC	CASSGDRHEETQYF
TRBV15	TRBJ2-1	.	.	13	TGTGCCACCAGCAGCGTAAGGGAGTATGAGCAGTTCTTC	CATSSVREYEQFF
TRBV5-1	TRBJ2-1	.	.	14	TGCGCCAGCGCTAGTAGTGGGGGGGCAAATGAGCAGTTCTTC	CASASSGGANEQFF
TRBV5-4	TRBJ2-3	.	.	14	TGTGCCAGCAGCTTGGGGATTAGCACAGATACGCAGTATTTT	CASSLGISTDTQYF
TRBV30	TRBJ2-4	.	.	15	TGTGCCTGGAGTGGAGCAGGCCTAGCCAAAAACATTCAGTACTTC	CAWSGAGLAKNIQYF
TRBV11-2	TRBJ1-5	.	.	15	TGTGCCAGCAGCTTAGATTCCGGGCCCAATCAGCCCCAGCATTTT	CASSLDSGPNQPQHF
TRBV28	TRBJ1-6	TRBD1	.	19	TGTGCCAGCAGTTTAATCCCGTCCCCAATGACAGGGCGGGATTCACCCCTCCACTTT	CASSLIPSPMTGRDSPLHF
TRBV28	TRBJ1-1	TRBD1	.	15	TGTGCCAGCAGTTCAACAGGGGTGACGAACACTGAAGCTTTCTTT	CASSSTGVTNTEAFF
TRBV7-9	TRBJ1-1	TRBD1	.	15	TGTGCCAGCAGCCCCCGGACAGGGGATAACACTGAAGCTTTCTTT	CASSPRTGDNTEAFF
TRBV30	TRBJ1-4	.	.	15	TGTGCCTGGAGACCCCGGGGGGCGGCTAATGAAAAACTGTTTTTT	CAWRPRGAANEKLFF
TRBV10-3	TRBJ2-3	TRBD2	.	15	TGTGCCATCAGTGCAGCGGGGAGGGGCACAGATACGCAGTATTTT	CAISAAGRGTDTQYF
TRBV4-1	TRBJ2-3	TRBD1	.	17	TGCGCCAGCAGCCAAGTTGGGACAGGGGGCAAAGGAGATACGCAGTATTTT	CASSQVGTGGKGDTQYF
TRBV19	TRBJ1-5	TRBD1	.	13	TGTGCCAGCCTGGGACAGCGCAATCAGCCCCAGCATTTT	CASLGQRNQPQHF
TRBV6-4	TRBJ2-3	TRBD2	.	19	TGTGCCAGCAGTAAGACTAGCGGCTCCTTCCCGCATAGCACAGATACGCAGTATTTT	CASSKTSGSFPHSTDTQYF
TRBV27	TRBJ2-3	.	.	14	TGTGCCAGCCGCGGGACTGGGAGGACAGATACGCAGTATTTT	CASRGTGRTDTQYF
TRBV7-9	TRBJ2-1	TRBD1	.	13	TGTGCCAGCAGCTCGGGACAGACCAATGAGCAGTTCTTC	CASSSGQTNEQFF
TRBV11-2	TRBJ2-5	.	.	13	TGTGCCAGCAGCTTAGAATCTTGGGAGACCCAGTACTTC	CASSLESWETQYF
TRBV19	TRBJ1-1	.	.	12	TGTGCCAGTAGTATCCGGTACACTGAAGCTTTCTTT	CASSIRYTEAFF
TRBV30	TRBJ2-5	TRBD2	.	17	TGTGCCTGGAGTGGGGTCCTAGCGGGAGAGTTCCAAGAGACCCAGTACTTC	CAWSGVLAGEFQETQYF
TRBV4-1	TRBJ2-1	TRBD2	.	16	TGCGCCAGCAGCCAAGTTCACGCGGGGGGGCAGGGTGAGCAGTTCTTC	CASSQVHAGGQGEQFF
TRBV4-1	TRBJ2-7	TRBD2	.	14	TGCGCCAGCAGCCAAATGGGGGGGTCCTACGAGCAGTACTTC	CASSQMGGSYEQYF
TRBV6-5	TRBJ2-7	.	.	15	TGTGCCAGCAGTTCTCGCGGGACTTATGCCTACGAGCAGTACTTC	CASSSRGTYAYEQYF
TRBV29-1	TRBJ2-7	TRBD2	.	13	TGCAGCGCTGCCCCTAGCGGAACCTACGAGCAGTACTTC	CSAAPSGTYEQYF
TRBV6-1	TRBJ1-2	.	.	14	TGTGCCAGCAGTGAATTGGGGGTGGGGTATGGCTACACCTTC	CASSELGVGYGYTF
TRBV27	TRBJ1-2	TRBD1	.	12	TGTGCCAGCAGTGGAAACAGGGGAGGCTACACCTTC	CASSGNRGGYTF
TRBV18	TRBJ2-7	.	.	15	TGTGCCAGCTCACCCCGAGGTAACAGCCCCTACGAGCAGTACTTC	CASSPRGNSPYEQYF
TRBV11-3	TRBJ2-5	TRBD1	.	14	TGTGCCAGCAGCCTAAGGACAGGGTCAGAGACCCAGTACTTC	CASSLRTGSETQYF
TRBV2	TRBJ2-3	TRBD1	.	13	TGTGCCAGCAGCGGGACAGGGGGCGGGGTATGGGATTTT	CASSGTGGGVWDF
TRBV2	TRBJ2-1	.	.	11	TGTGCCAGCAGTAACGGCAATGAGCAGTTCTTC	CASSNGNEQFF
TRBV15	TRBJ2-7	TRBD2	.	23	TGTGCCACCAGCAGAGAGGGGTATCTCCCTGGGACTAGCGGGAGGGCCGGATCCTACGAGCAGTACTTC	CATSREGYLPGTSGRAGSYEQYF
TRBV30	TRBJ1-2	.	.	13	TGTGCCTGGAGCCCAGAGGGAATGAGGGGCTACACCTTC	CAWSPEGMRGYTF
TRBV7-2	TRBJ2-1	.	.	14	TGTGCCAGCAGCCCTAGGGAGCGGTATCTTGAGCAGTTCTTC	CASSPRERYLEQFF
TRBV7-9	TRBJ2-1	.	.	15	TGTGCCAGCAGCTTAGCAGGGAGCTCCTACAATGAGCAGTTCTTC	CASSLAGSSYNEQFF
TRBV11-3	TRBJ2-3	.	.	12	TGTGCCAGCAGCCTTGGAGGCGATACGCAGTATTTT	CASSLGGDTQYF
TRBV10-1	TRBJ2-2	.	.	12	TGCGCCAGCAGTGGGCGCACCGGGGAGCTGTTTTTT	CASSGRTGELFF
TRBV5-1	TRBJ2-5	.	.	14	TGCGCCAGCAGCTTGGCTGCGGCTCAAGAGACCCAGTACTTC	CASSLAAAQETQYF
TRBV4-1	TRBJ1-5	.	.	13	TGCGCCAGCAGCCCAAAGGTAGGGGGGCCCCAGCATTTT	CASSPKVGGPQHF
TRBV10-1	TRBJ2-5	.	once	16	TGCGCCAGCAGTGAGTCTTTAGCGGGACAGGTAGAGACCCAGTACTTC	CASSESLAGQVETQYF
TRBV6-6	TRBJ1-2	TRBD1	.	14	TGTGCCAGCAGTTACTCGGGACAGGGGAATGGCTACACCTTC	CASSYSGQGNGYTF
TRBV4-1	TRBJ2-3	TRBD2	once	20	TGCGCCAGCAGCCCTCGGAGAACTAGCGGGGGGGCGGAAAGCACAGATACGCAGTATTTT	CASSPRRTSGGAESTDTQYF
TRBV28	TRBJ2-7	.	.	15	TGTGCCAGCAGTTTTAACGGGAAGAGCTCCTACGAGCAGTACTTC	CASSFNGKSSYEQYF
TRBV7-6	TRBJ2-7	.	once	14	TGTGCCAGCAGCAGCCGGGACGGTTCCTACGAGCAGTACTTC	CASSSRDGSYEQYF
TRBV7-9	TRBJ2-5	TRBD1	.	11	TGTGCCAGCAGCCCGGGGACAGGGAAGTACTTC	CASSPGTGKYF
TRBV6-6	TRBJ2-1	.	.	14	TGTGCCAGCAGTTACTCTGGGGGAATCAATGAGCAGTTCTTC	CASSYSGGINEQFF
TRBV19	TRBJ1-2	.	.	13	TGTGCCAGTAGTCAACAAGGCTACTATGGCTACACCTTC	CASSQQGYYGYTF
TRBV6-5	TRBJ2-2	.	.	15	TGTGCCAGCAGACAAAGCTCAGGTTTTCCCGGGGAGCTGTTTTTT	CASRQSSGFPGELFF
TRBV28	TRBJ2-6	.	.	16	TGTGCCAGCAGTCCCCTATTTGTCCTCGGGGCCAACGTCCTGACTTTC	CASSPLFVLGANVLTF
TRBV18	TRBJ1-6	TRBD1	.	20	TGTGCCAGCTCACGAGAGTACAGGGGTACCAAAAGCTCCTATAATTCACCCCTCCACTTT	CASSREYRGTKSSYNSPLHF
TRBV19	TRBJ2-1	.	.	13	TGTGCCAGTACCAATCGACAGGCCAATGAGCAGTTCTTC	CASTNRQANEQFF
TRBV6-5	TRBJ2-1	.	.	15	TGTGCCAGCAGTACCGGACAGTATTACTACAATGAGCAGTTCTTC	CASSTGQYYYNEQFF
TRBV29-1	TRBJ2-3	.	.	14	TGCAGCGTTGGGACTGTCGCTAGCACAGATACGCAGTATTTT	CSVGTVASTDTQYF
TRBV11-2	TRBJ2-1	.	.	14	TGTGCCAGCAGCTCCGGGTTCGGGAGTCTGTCGCAGTTCTTC	CASSSGFGSLSQFF
TRBV7-9	TRBJ2-3	TRBD2	.	18	TGTGCCAGCAGCTCGACTAGCGGGAGGGCCCCGGGCACAGATACGCAGTATTTT	CASSSTSGRAPGTDTQYF
TRBV4-1	TRBJ2-7	TRBD1	.	17	TGCGCCAGCAGCCAAACAACCGGGACAGGGACCTCCTACGAGCAGTACTTC	CASSQTTGTGTSYEQYF
TRBV7-9	TRBJ1-6	.	.	14	TGTGCCAGCAGCTTAGTTCGGGACGGCTCACCCCTCCACTTT	CASSLVRDGSPLHF
TRBV18	TRBJ1-5	.	.	13	TGTGCCAGCTCACTACAGGCGAATCAGCCCCAGCATTTT	CASSLQANQPQHF